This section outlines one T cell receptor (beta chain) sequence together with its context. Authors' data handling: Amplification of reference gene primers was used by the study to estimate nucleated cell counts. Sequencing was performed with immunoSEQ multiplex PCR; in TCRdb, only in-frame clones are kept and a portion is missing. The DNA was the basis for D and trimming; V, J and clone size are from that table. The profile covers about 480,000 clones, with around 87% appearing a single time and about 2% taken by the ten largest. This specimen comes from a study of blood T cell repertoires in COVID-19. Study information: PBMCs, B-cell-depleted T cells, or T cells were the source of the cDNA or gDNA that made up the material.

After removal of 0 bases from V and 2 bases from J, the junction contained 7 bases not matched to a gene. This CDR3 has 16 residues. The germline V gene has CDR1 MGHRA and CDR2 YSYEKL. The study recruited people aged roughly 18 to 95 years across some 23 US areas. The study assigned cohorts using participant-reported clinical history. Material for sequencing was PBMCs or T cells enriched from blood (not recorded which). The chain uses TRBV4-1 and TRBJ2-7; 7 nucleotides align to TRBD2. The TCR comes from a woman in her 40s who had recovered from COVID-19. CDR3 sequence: CASSQDQASGPYEQYF. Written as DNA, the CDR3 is TGCGCCAGCAGCCAAGATCAGGCTAGCGGCCCCTACGAGCAGTACTTC.